Here is one TCR beta chain with its context. As yet, its antigen is unknown. These data are taken from a study of response to subunit inactivated influenza vaccine. Using its own MiXCR run on the RT-PCR reads, TCRdb lists one record per CDR3 protein. The sample contains 540,000 or so distinct CDR3 sequences, around 13% of which appear only once. Study-level results: Researchers suggested that each seasonal influenza vaccination recruits few new T cells.

This CDR3 spans 15 amino acids. CDR1 and CDR2 (germline): DFQATT, SNEGSKA (reference sequence). V was pared by 4 bases and J by 3 bases, with 16 bases between. This sequence was found in a man aged 50-60 years who received an inactivated influenza vaccine. The sequences come from PBMCs from blood, collected about 6 weeks after vaccination. This chain links TRBV20-1 with TRBJ2-4, with D perhaps matching TRBD2 (5 bases). Here the CDR3 DNA reads TGCAGTGCTACCAGACCCGGCGCGGGCAAAAACATTCAGTACTTC. Translating gives CSATRPGAGKNIQYF.